Below are 27 T cell receptor beta chains sequenced from a single sample in a study of blood T cell repertoires in COVID-19. Measured with immunoSEQ multiplex PCR; TCRdb has only the in-frame clones, and not every one. The sample holds about 110,000 clones; roughly 70% are singletons and the top ten take roughly 2%. The sequencing sample was made of peripheral blood. The receptor source for this set is a middle-aged woman with acute or convalescent COVID-19.

The chain is built from TRBV13 and TRBJ1-1; 8 nucleotides align to TRBD1. Trimming cost V 6 bases and J 4 bases; bases outside gene matches: 7. Germline V gene data show CDR1 as PRHDT and CDR2 as FYEKMQ (reference sequence). The CDR3 is 14 residues long. The CDR3 sequence: CASRRGTGSTEAFF. The DNA of the CDR3 is TGTGCCAGCAGGAGGGGGACAGGATCCACTGAAGCTTTCTTT.

The rearrangement uses TRBV4-1 and TRBJ1-2, with 7 bases aligning to TRBD1. The germline CDR1 and CDR2 sequences are MGHRA and YSYEKL. The CDR3 length is 14 residues. V shed 2 bases and J 4 bases; nucleotides not matched to a gene: 4. The CDR3 nucleotides read TGCGCCAGCAGCCAAAACAGGGGTTCCTATGGCTACACCTTC. Amino acid sequence: CASSQNRGSYGYTF.

The V call is TRBV19, the J call TRBJ1-5; no clear D gene. From germline, CDR1 is LNHDA and CDR2 SQIVND (reference sequence). CDR3 length: 12 amino acids. V was cut by 6 bases and J by 1 base, with 4 bases left in between. The CDR3 region is CASSLSNQPQHF. CDR3 nucleotides: TGTGCCAGTAGCTTAAGCAATCAGCCCCAGCATTTT.

The rearrangement joins TRBV6-6 to TRBJ1-1, with D hard to call. The V and J ends lost 0 bases and 2 bases respectively, with 4 bases between them. The CDR3 length is 13 residues. The germline gives CDR1 MNHNY, CDR2 SVGAGI (reference sequence). DNA of the CDR3: TGTGCCAGCAGTTACTCGAGCAACACTGAAGCTTTCTTT. Its protein product is CASSYSSNTEAFF.

The gene calls are TRBV5-5 and TRBJ1-2; 9 bases are shared with TRBD1. The CDR3 consists of 15 residues. CDR1 SGHKS and CDR2 YYEKEE come from the germline V gene (reference sequence). J was trimmed by 4 bases and V by 3 bases; bases with no gene match: 7. Written as DNA, the CDR3 is TGTGCCAGCAGCTCGGTTGGGACAGGGACCTATGGCTACACCTTC. Translating it yields CASSSVGTGTYGYTF.

The rearrangement uses TRBV9 and TRBJ2-1, with 10 positions matching TRBD2. The V gene's germline CDR1 is SGDLS and CDR2 YYNGEE. V dropped 4 bases and J dropped 6; count of bases not matched to a gene: 7. The CDR3 spans 15 residues. The CDR3 protein is CASSPQAGGFNEQFF. For the CDR3, the DNA is TGTGCCAGCAGCCCGCAAGCGGGGGGGTTCAATGAGCAGTTCTTC.

This chain uses TRBV15 with TRBJ2-7; maybe TRBD2 (6 bases). Trimming shortened V by 0 bases and J by 1 base, and 10 bases separated the two germline ends. The CDR3 is 15 amino acids. Looked up from germline, CDR1 is LNHNV and CDR2 is YYDKDF (reference sequence). The CDR3 sequence is CATSRDPGGSYEQYF. CDR3 DNA sequence: TGTGCCACCAGCAGAGACCCCGGGGGATCCTACGAGCAGTACTTC.

This clone was observed many times. The V call is TRBV6-1, the J call TRBJ2-1; TRBD1 matches at 8 bases. V shed 1 base and J 3 bases; nucleotides not matched to a gene: 2. The CDR3 has 15 amino acids. CDR1 is MNHNS and CDR2 is SASEGT in the germline V gene. The DNA of the CDR3 is TGTGCCAGCAGTGAAGGGACAGGGCACTACAATGAGCAGTTCTTC. This sequence encodes CASSEGTGHYNEQFF.

The chain is built from TRBV5-1 and TRBJ1-1; D uncertain. With 0 bases removed from V and 1 base from J, the gap between germline ends came to 10 bases. The CDR3 consists of 15 residues. CDR1 and CDR2 (germline): SGHRS, YFSETQ. This CDR3 reads CASSLDVATNTEAFF. The CDR3, as DNA: TGCGCCAGCAGCTTGGACGTAGCTACGAACACTGAAGCTTTCTTT. Variable domain in full (rest from reference TRBV5-1 and TRBJ1-1): KAGVTQTPRYLIKTRGQQVTLSCSPISGHRSVSWYQQTPGQGLQFLFEYFSETQRNKGNFPGRFSGRQFSNSRSEMNVSTLELGDSALYLCASSLDVATNTEAFFGQGTRLTVV.

This CDR3 is CASSYSGTNTEAFF. In nucleotides, the CDR3 is TGTGCCAGCAGTTACTCGGGCACGAACACTGAAGCTTTCTTT. This chain joins TRBV6-6 and TRBJ1-1, with no clear D. The germline gives CDR1 MNHNY, CDR2 SVGAGI (reference sequence). There are 14 residues in the CDR3. V was shortened by 0 bases and J by 1 base, with 6 bases between the two germline ends.

V is TRBV19 and J is TRBJ2-7; 7 positions match TRBD1. Germline V gives CDR1 LNHDA, CDR2 SQIVND (reference sequence). Trimming removed 6 bases from V and 0 bases from J; junction bases left unmatched: 2. The CDR3 loop spans 13 amino acids. CDR3 DNA: TGTGCCAGTAGGGACAGGAGCTCCTACGAGCAGTACTTC. It codes for CASRDRSSYEQYF.

V is TRBV7-2 and J is TRBJ2-2, with TRBD1 identical over 7 bases. V trimming: 5 bases; J trimming: 2 bases; junction bases outside the gene matches: 5. Germline V gene data show CDR1 as SGHTA and CDR2 as FQGNSA. The CDR3 length is 15 residues. CDR3 sequence reads: CASSLRTGNTGELFF. The CDR3 region has the DNA TGTGCCAGCAGCCTCAGGACAGGCAACACCGGGGAGCTGTTTTTT.

The chain employs TRBV7-2 and TRBJ2-5, with D unresolved. Germline values: CDR1 SGHTA, CDR2 FQGNSA. V was pared by 2 bases and J by 3 bases, with 13 bases between. The CDR3 is 15 amino acids. DNA for the CDR3: TGTGCCAGCAGCTTACGGCCTCAGACAAAAGAGACCCAGTACTTC. Translating it yields CASSLRPQTKETQYF. The entire variable domain, with the rest obtained from reference TRBV7-2 and TRBJ2-5, is as follows: GAGVSQSPSNKVTEKGKDVELRCDPISGHTALYWYRQSLGQGLEFLIYFQGNSAPDKSGLPSDRFSAERTGGSVSTLTIQRTQQEDSAVYLCASSLRPQTKETQYFGPGTRLLVL.

This clone was found a few times. The V call is TRBV25-1, the J call TRBJ2-5, with D possibly being TRBD1 (6 bases). CDR1 and CDR2 (germline): MGHDK, SYGVNS. The V end lost 1 base, the J end lost 6 bases, and 12 bases lay between the germline ends. This CDR3 is built from 14 residues. The CDR3 bases are TGTGCCAGCAGTGAATTAGGACAGTTTCAGACCCAGTACTTC. This gives the protein CASSELGQFQTQYF.

V and J are TRBV6-1 and TRBJ2-7; a possible D gene is TRBD1 (6 bases). The germline gives CDR1 MNHNS, CDR2 SASEGT. Trimming pared 1 base from V and 3 bases from J, leaving 13 bases between. This CDR3 comprises 15 residues. This CDR3 reads CASSEGAGAFYEQYF. The CDR3 DNA reads TGTGCCAGCAGTGAAGGGGCAGGGGCCTTCTACGAGCAGTACTTC.

The chain combines TRBV30 with TRBJ2-5; D might be TRBD1 (6 bases). Germline CDR1 and CDR2: GTSNPN and SVGIG (reference sequence). Trimming removed 2 bases at V and 7 bases at J, with 8 bases between. The CDR3 totals 11 residues. The CDR3 region has the DNA TGTGCCTGGAGTACAGGGAGGACCCAGTACTTC. This translates into CAWSTGRTQYF.

CDR3 bases: TGTGCCAGCAGTGAAGAGCAAGCCGGGGAGCTGTTTTTT. Protein: CASSEEQAGELFF. V gene TRBV2 combines with J gene TRBJ2-2; D not certain. Trimming left V 1 base short and J 6 bases short, with 6 bases between. Looked up from germline, CDR1 is SNHLY and CDR2 is FYNNEI. This CDR3 contains 13 residues.

This clone was seen just once. V and J are TRBV3-1 (or the pseudogene TRBV3-2) and TRBJ2-3; the match to TRBD2 covers 7 bases. This CDR3 is 15 amino acids long. The germline CDR1 and CDR2 sequences are LGHDT and YNNKEL (reference sequence). V lost 0 bases to trimming and J lost 4 bases; unmatched junction nucleotides: 4. Written as DNA, the CDR3 is TGTGCCAGCAGCCAAGATCCCGGACTAGCAGATACGCAGTATTTT. It translates to CASSQDPGLADTQYF.

The chain is built from TRBV7-9 and TRBJ2-7, with D maybe TRBD1 (5 bases). The germline V gene encodes CDR1 SEHNR and CDR2 FQNEAQ (reference sequence). CDR3 length: 15 residues. Trimming took 5 bases from V and 4 from J, leaving 18 bases between them. The CDR3 is CASSQVTDTPYEQYF. CDR3 coding DNA: TGTGCCAGCAGCCAAGTGACAGATACCCCTTACGAGCAGTACTTC.

The chain uses TRBV25-1 and TRBJ1-4, with a weak D call TRBD1 (5 bases). Germline-derived CDR1 and CDR2 are MGHDK and SYGVNS. CDR3 length equals 16 residues. Trimming stripped 3 bases from V and 8 bases from J, with 19 bases between. In DNA form, the CDR3 reads TGTGCCAGCAGTGAGACACTGACAGCCGGAGGGGAAAAACTGTTTTTT. Protein: CASSETLTAGGEKLFF. Combining the CDR3 with reference TRBV25-1 and TRBJ1-4 gives the whole variable domain EADIYQTPRYLVIGTGKKITLECSQTMGHDKMYWYQQDPGMELHLIHYSYGVNSTEKGDLSSESTVSRIRTEHFPLTLESARPSHTSQYLCASSETLTAGGEKLFFGSGTQLSVL.

This clone was seen only a few times. The rearrangement links TRBV11-3 to TRBJ1-1; unclear D gene. Germline CDR1 and CDR2: SGHNT and YENEEA. V gave up 10 bases and J gave up 7 bases, with 7 bases separating them. The CDR3 totals 9 residues. The DNA for the CDR3 is TGTGCCACCCCACATGAAGCTTTCTTT. This translates into CATPHEAFF.

This clone was found once. Relative to the germline gene, one junction end is altered; a read error may explain this. The chain has TRBV7-6 and TRBJ1-6; no clear D. Germline values: CDR1 SGHVS, CDR2 FNYEAQ. CDR3 length: 13 residues. The CDR3 DNA is TGTGCCAGCAGCCTAGCCTCGGATTCACCCCTCCACTTT. Protein sequence: CASSLASDSPLHF.

The chain couples TRBV28 to TRBJ1-4; TRBD1 matches at 7 bases. The germline CDR1 and CDR2 sequences are MDHEN and SYDVKM. Trimming took 3 bases from V and 8 from J; bases not matched to a gene: 9. The CDR3 is 15 residues long. Here the CDR3 reads CASSLAGQVEEKLFF. CDR3 nucleotide sequence: TGTGCCAGCAGTTTGGCCGGACAGGTGGAGGAAAAACTGTTTTTT.

This chain connects TRBV11-2 to TRBJ2-7; 7 bases align to TRBD1. This CDR3 has 15 residues. Germline values: CDR1 SGHAT, CDR2 FQNNGV. The V and J ends lost 5 bases and 1 base, in that order; junction bases with no gene match: 8. CDR3 DNA: TGTGCCAGCAGCCCAAGGGAACAGGGGTCCTACGAGCAGTACTTC. This translates into CASSPREQGSYEQYF.

This chain uses TRBV27 with TRBJ2-3; 11 positions match TRBD1. With 3 bases clipped from V and 2 bases from J, the junction kept 1 base outside the gene matches. CDR1 and CDR2 (germline): MNHEY, SMNVEV (reference sequence). This CDR3 comprises 15 residues. DNA for the CDR3: TGTGCCAGCAGTTTGGACAGGGGGCCCACAGATACGCAGTATTTT. As protein: CASSLDRGPTDTQYF.

The J gene is TRBJ2-2, the V gene TRBV6-5; D is undetermined. Germline assignment: CDR1 MNHEY and CDR2 SVGAGI. This CDR3 is built from 12 residues. Trimming pared 6 bases from V and 6 bases from J, leaving 8 bases between. The CDR3 loop is CASRRDAGELFF. As DNA, the CDR3 is TGTGCCAGCAGGAGAGATGCCGGGGAGCTGTTTTTT.

The CDR3 loop is CASRTGVADYGYTF. CDR3 in DNA: TGTGCCAGCAGGACAGGGGTTGCTGACTATGGCTACACCTTC. The V gene is TRBV6-5, the J gene TRBJ1-2, with 8 nucleotides matching TRBD1. Germline-derived CDR1 and CDR2 are MNHEY and SVGAGI. The V segment lost 6 bases and the J segment 3 bases; nucleotides outside the gene matches: 6. The CDR3 is made up of 14 amino acids.